One sample yielded the 29 T cell receptor beta chains listed below, sequenced in a study of blood T cell repertoires in COVID-19. Produced via immunoSEQ multiplex PCR; TCRdb's table is partial and in-frame only. The table lists a few hundred thousand clones, about four fifths of them singletons. The sample was peripheral blood. The receptors were gathered from a person between 65 and 79 years old with COVID-19, enrolled during active disease.

The rearrangement uses TRBV10-1 and TRBJ1-2; D remains unclear. Germline loops: CDR1 WNHNN, CDR2 SYGVQD (reference sequence). The ends were cut back, 6 bases at V and 3 bases at J, with 14 bases in the middle. The CDR3 totals 14 residues. The CDR3 sequence: CASRPRLIDYGYTF. The CDR3 nucleotides are TGCGCCAGCAGGCCCAGGTTAATCGACTATGGCTACACCTTC.

The chain joins TRBV6-5 to TRBJ2-3, with TRBD2 matching 10 bases. V lost 6 bases, J lost 6 bases, and 6 bases stayed unmatched. This CDR3 is 14 amino acids long. The germline V gene encodes CDR1 MNHEY and CDR2 SVGAGI. For the CDR3, the DNA is TGTGCCAGCAGGGCTAGCGGGGGATTTGATACGCAGTATTTT. This encodes CASRASGGFDTQYF.

This chain joins TRBV9 and TRBJ1-3, with D possibly TRBD1 on 5 matching bases. Trimming took 6 bases from V and 1 from J, leaving 20 bases between them. Germline CDR1 and CDR2: SGDLS and YYNGEE. The CDR3 loop spans 17 amino acids. CDR3 bases: TGTGCCAGCACCCCCCCTAAGGGAGGGGAATCTGGAAACACCATATATTTT. Protein product: CASTPPKGGESGNTIYF.

The DNA of the CDR3 is TGTGCCAGCAGCCGCGGGTCGCGGGGGGGCCTTATTAAGGAGACCCAGTACTTC. Its translation is CASSRGSRGGLIKETQYF. V is TRBV6-2 or TRBV6-3 and J is TRBJ2-5, with TRBD2 matching over 9 bases. This CDR3 region has 18 residues. V dropped 6 bases and J dropped 5; count of bases not matched to a gene: 19. CDR1 and CDR2 (germline): MNHEY, SVGEGT.

For this clone: One end of the junction is discordant with germline, which a read error may explain. This sequence joins TRBV29-1 and TRBJ1-4; D uncertain. Germline CDR1 and CDR2: SQVTM and ANQGSEA. The CDR3 runs to 12 residues. CDR3 bases: TGTGGCGTTACTTGGACTAATGAAAAACTGTTTTTT. Amino acid sequence: CGVTWTNEKLFF.

This clone was observed a single time. The chain couples TRBV29-1 to TRBJ1-1; TRBD1 aligns across 8 bases. The germline V gene encodes CDR1 SQVTM and CDR2 ANQGSEA. V was pared by 6 bases and J by 7 bases, with 7 bases of the junction left unmatched. This CDR3 spans 12 amino acids. The CDR3 region is CSVQGQGGEAFF. The CDR3 DNA reads TGCAGCGTCCAAGGACAGGGCGGTGAAGCTTTCTTT.

This chain joins TRBV5-8 and TRBJ1-6; TRBD1 might be the D (5 bases). The CDR3 is 14 residues long. Trimming shortened V by 4 bases and J by 6 bases, and 11 bases separated the two germline ends. Germline loops: CDR1 SGHTS, CDR2 YDEGEE. The CDR3 region has the DNA TGTGCCAGCAGCGGTGGACAAACTAATTCACCCCTCCACTTT. Translating gives CASSGGQTNSPLHF.

The CDR3 here is CASSPSGRNQPQHF. The CDR3 DNA reads as TGTGCCAGCAGTCCCTCAGGGAGGAATCAGCCCCAGCATTTT. This chain connects TRBV28 to TRBJ1-5, with D possibly matching TRBD1 (5 bases). The CDR3 has 14 residues. The V end was cut by 5 bases, the J end by 4 bases, with 12 bases between. Germline V gene sequence: CDR1 MDHEN, CDR2 SYDVKM.

J is TRBJ2-7 and V is TRBV7-2; a possible D gene is TRBD2 (5 bases). Germline-derived CDR1 and CDR2 are SGHTA and FQGNSA. CDR3 size: 16 residues. With 4 bases removed from V and 6 bases from J, the gap between germline ends came to 22 bases. Here the CDR3 reads CASSSRDSSWGSEQYF. DNA for the CDR3: TGTGCCAGCAGCTCCCGGGATTCCTCCTGGGGTAGCGAGCAGTACTTC.

The chain is built from TRBV19 and TRBJ2-5; weak D call: TRBD1 (5 bases). CDR1 and CDR2 from the germline V gene are LNHDA and SQIVND (reference sequence). V was shortened by 5 bases and J by 2 bases, with 21 bases between the two germline ends. The CDR3 is 17 residues long. The CDR3 loop reads CASSLSQGGYKQETQYF. The DNA of the CDR3 is TGTGCCAGTAGTCTTTCGCAGGGCGGATACAAGCAAGAGACCCAGTACTTC.

The chain links TRBV30 to TRBJ2-1, with D possibly being TRBD1 (6 bases). Germline CDR1 is GTSNPN and CDR2 is SVGIG (reference sequence). V was pared by 0 bases and J by 7 bases, with 10 bases between. The CDR3 has 13 amino acids. This CDR3 is CAWSVNRVNEQFF. Written as DNA, the CDR3 is TGTGCCTGGAGTGTTAACAGGGTGAATGAGCAGTTCTTC.

The chain links TRBV7-9 to TRBJ2-7; D might be TRBD1 (6 bases). The V end was cut by 4 bases, the J end by 0 bases, with 16 bases between. The length of the CDR3 is 16 residues. The germline CDR1 and CDR2 sequences are SEHNR and FQNEAQ (reference sequence). The CDR3 reads CASSSPTRDISYEQYF. The CDR3 coding sequence is TGTGCCAGCAGCTCCCCAACACGGGACATCTCCTACGAGCAGTACTTC.

The V call is TRBV4-1, the J call TRBJ2-5; D perhaps matches TRBD1 (6 bases). Germline V CDR1 and CDR2: MGHRA, YSYEKL. CDR3 length equals 16 residues. The V and J ends lost 2 bases and 0 bases respectively, with 13 bases between them. CDR3 sequence: CASSQTIQGYQETQYF. The CDR3 bases are TGCGCCAGCAGCCAAACTATACAGGGATACCAAGAGACCCAGTACTTC.

The genes are TRBV25-1 and TRBJ2-7, with a possible D match to TRBD1 (6 bases). Per the germline V gene, CDR1 is MGHDK and CDR2 is SYGVNS. V was trimmed by 6 bases and J by 3 bases, leaving 12 bases between them. The CDR3 has 13 amino acids. As DNA, the CDR3 is TGTGCCAGCAGCCAGGGGCTCGGCTACGAGCAGTACTTC. As protein: CASSQGLGYEQYF.

The V call is TRBV5-4, the J call TRBJ2-3, with 7 positions matching TRBD2. Germline-derived CDR1 and CDR2 are SGHNT and YYREEE (reference sequence). V trimming: 4 bases; J trimming: 2 bases; junction bases outside the gene matches: 7. CDR3 length: 15 amino acids. The CDR3 loop reads CASSRSGGATDTQYF. The CDR3 DNA sequence: TGTGCCAGCAGCCGGTCGGGGGGAGCCACAGATACGCAGTATTTT.

The chain employs TRBV11-2 and TRBJ2-3, with 11 bases identical to TRBD1. CDR3 length: 15 amino acids. Losses at the gene ends were 3 bases for V and 2 bases for J; bases not matched to a gene: 1. The germline CDR1 and CDR2 sequences are SGHAT and FQNNGV. CDR3: CASSLDRGHTDTQYF. The CDR3 DNA sequence: TGTGCCAGCAGCTTGGACAGGGGGCACACAGATACGCAGTATTTT.

This clone was found a few times. V usage is TRBV7-2 and J usage is TRBJ2-5, with a possible D match to TRBD2 (7 bases). Germline CDR1 SGHTA, CDR2 FQGNSA. V gave up 0 bases and J gave up 6 bases, with 29 bases separating them. This CDR3 is 20 amino acids long. CDR3 bases: TGTGCCAGCAGCTTAGCCGATAAGGATCAAAGGGGGGGGGCTGGGAAGACCCAGTACTTC. The encoded protein is CASSLADKDQRGGAGKTQYF.

The gene calls are TRBV19 and TRBJ1-5; D not resolved. The germline gives CDR1 LNHDA, CDR2 SQIVND (reference sequence). Between the trimmed V and J ends, which lost 2 bases and 1 base, there was a span of 12 bases. The CDR3 covers 16 residues. The CDR3 loop is CASSIRGSGSNQPQHF. The CDR3 DNA reads TGTGCCAGTAGTATACGCGGGTCCGGGAGCAATCAGCCCCAGCATTTT.

The V and J genes are TRBV29-1 and TRBJ2-1; D gene ambiguous. Germline-derived CDR1 and CDR2 are SQVTM and ANQGSEA. Trimming removed 1 base at V and 6 bases at J, with 10 bases between. The CDR3 contains 13 residues. This CDR3 is CSVEVGVSNEQFF. DNA for the CDR3: TGCAGCGTTGAAGTAGGAGTAAGCAATGAGCAGTTCTTC.

This clone was found once. CDR3 bases: TGTGCCAGCAGTTTGCTGGGACTCGACATCGGTTTCACTGAAGCTTTCTTT. The encoded protein is CASSLLGLDIGFTEAFF. The V gene is TRBV28, the J gene TRBJ1-1; maybe TRBD1 (5 bases). V gave up 3 bases and J gave up 4 bases, with 21 bases separating them. The CDR3 totals 17 residues. The V gene's germline CDR1 is MDHEN and CDR2 SYDVKM.

J is TRBJ2-2 and V is TRBV7-3; the D gene is possibly TRBD1 (6 bases). This CDR3 has 15 residues. Germline CDR1 is SGHTA and CDR2 is FQGTGA. V lost 0 bases, J lost 4 bases, and 9 bases lay in between. CDR3 in amino acids: CASSLTGATTGELFF. The DNA of the CDR3 is TGTGCCAGCAGCTTAACGGGGGCCACCACCGGGGAGCTGTTTTTT.

This clone was detected only once. For the CDR3, the DNA is TGTGCCAGCTCACCAGTATCCCAGGGTAGCAATCAGCCCCAGCATTTT. Translating it yields CASSPVSQGSNQPQHF. The chain recombines TRBV18 with TRBJ1-5; possible D gene TRBD1, 5 bases. Trimming took 2 bases from V and 0 from J, leaving 11 bases between them. The CDR3 extends over 16 amino acids. Germline lookup yields CDR1 KGHSH and CDR2 LQKENI.

V and J are TRBV7-2 and TRBJ2-1; D is possibly TRBD2 (6 bases). Germline V CDR1 and CDR2: SGHTA, FQGNSA. The CDR3 consists of 16 residues. V shed 4 bases and J shed 0 bases, with 13 bases lying between them. CDR3 DNA: TGTGCCAGCAGCTCGCCGCGGGGTATCTCCTACAATGAGCAGTTCTTC. This sequence encodes CASSSPRGISYNEQFF.

The rearrangement uses TRBV6-5 and TRBJ1-2; D is possibly TRBD1 (5 bases). The germline gives CDR1 MNHEY, CDR2 SVGAGI. The CDR3 is 12 residues long. V was trimmed by 6 bases and J by 1 base, leaving 6 bases between them. The CDR3 protein is CASRQDNYGYTF. The CDR3 DNA follows: TGTGCCAGCAGACAGGATAACTATGGCTACACCTTC.

V usage is TRBV6-5 and J usage is TRBJ2-2; tentative D call: TRBD1 (5 bases). V lost 7 bases and J lost 0, with 12 bases in between. The CDR3 runs to 15 residues. In germline, CDR1 is MNHEY, CDR2 SVGAGI. The CDR3 DNA follows: TGTGCCAGCATCCGCAGGGCATCGAACACCGGGGAGCTGTTTTTT. This gives the protein CASIRRASNTGELFF.

V gene TRBV5-1 combines with J gene TRBJ2-5, with TRBD2 identical over 11 bases. The trim removed 4 bases at V and 3 bases at J, leaving 11 bases unmatched. CDR1 is SGHRS and CDR2 is YFSETQ in the germline V gene. This CDR3 is 17 amino acids long. The CDR3 DNA sequence: TGCGCCAGCAGCCCCCGGTTAGCGGGGGGGCCTGAAGAGACCCAGTACTTC. Its translation is CASSPRLAGGPEETQYF.

The chain couples TRBV6-6 to TRBJ1-3; possible D gene TRBD1, 6 bases. Between the trimmed V and J ends, which lost 2 bases and 2 bases, there was a span of 13 bases. The germline V gene has CDR1 MNHNY and CDR2 SVGAGI (reference sequence). This CDR3 spans 16 amino acids. CDR3 amino acids: CASSYPAGGPGNTIYF. In nucleotides, the CDR3 is TGTGCCAGCAGTTACCCCGCTGGGGGCCCTGGAAACACCATATATTTT.

The V gene is TRBV5-1, the J gene TRBJ1-1, with TRBD1 matching 10 bases. The junction had 11 bases not matched to a gene; V was cut back by 5 bases and J by 10 bases. There are 14 residues in the CDR3. Germline lookup yields CDR1 SGHRS and CDR2 YFSETQ. The DNA for the CDR3 is TGCGCCAGCAGAGAAAGGACAGGGGGATTCTCAGCTTTCTTT. This codes for CASRERTGGFSAFF.

The rearrangement uses TRBV4-3 and TRBJ2-7, with TRBD1 as a possible D gene (5 bases). Trimming took off 4 bases at V and 3 bases at J, with 10 bases between the two ends. From germline, CDR1 is LGHNA and CDR2 YSLEER. The CDR3 sequence is 13 residues long. CDR3 sequence (DNA): TGCGCCAGCAGCCGGGGCTCCCGCTACGAGCAGTACTTC. It encodes CASSRGSRYEQYF.